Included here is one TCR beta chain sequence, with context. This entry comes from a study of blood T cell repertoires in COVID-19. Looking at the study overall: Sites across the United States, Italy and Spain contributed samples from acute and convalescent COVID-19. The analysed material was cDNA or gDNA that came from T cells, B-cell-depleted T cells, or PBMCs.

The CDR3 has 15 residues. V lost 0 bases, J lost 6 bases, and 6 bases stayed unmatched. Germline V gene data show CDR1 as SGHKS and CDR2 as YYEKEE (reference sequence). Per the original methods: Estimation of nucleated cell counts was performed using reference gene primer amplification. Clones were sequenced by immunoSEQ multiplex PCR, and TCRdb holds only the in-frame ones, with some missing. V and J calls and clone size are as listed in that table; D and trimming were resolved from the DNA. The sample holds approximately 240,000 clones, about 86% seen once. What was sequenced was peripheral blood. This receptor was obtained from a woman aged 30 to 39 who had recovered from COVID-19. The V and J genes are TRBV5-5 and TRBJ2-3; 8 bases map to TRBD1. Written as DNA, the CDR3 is TGTGCCAGCAGCTTGGAAGTCAGGGGGCTGGATACGCAGTATTTT. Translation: CASSLEVRGLDTQYF.